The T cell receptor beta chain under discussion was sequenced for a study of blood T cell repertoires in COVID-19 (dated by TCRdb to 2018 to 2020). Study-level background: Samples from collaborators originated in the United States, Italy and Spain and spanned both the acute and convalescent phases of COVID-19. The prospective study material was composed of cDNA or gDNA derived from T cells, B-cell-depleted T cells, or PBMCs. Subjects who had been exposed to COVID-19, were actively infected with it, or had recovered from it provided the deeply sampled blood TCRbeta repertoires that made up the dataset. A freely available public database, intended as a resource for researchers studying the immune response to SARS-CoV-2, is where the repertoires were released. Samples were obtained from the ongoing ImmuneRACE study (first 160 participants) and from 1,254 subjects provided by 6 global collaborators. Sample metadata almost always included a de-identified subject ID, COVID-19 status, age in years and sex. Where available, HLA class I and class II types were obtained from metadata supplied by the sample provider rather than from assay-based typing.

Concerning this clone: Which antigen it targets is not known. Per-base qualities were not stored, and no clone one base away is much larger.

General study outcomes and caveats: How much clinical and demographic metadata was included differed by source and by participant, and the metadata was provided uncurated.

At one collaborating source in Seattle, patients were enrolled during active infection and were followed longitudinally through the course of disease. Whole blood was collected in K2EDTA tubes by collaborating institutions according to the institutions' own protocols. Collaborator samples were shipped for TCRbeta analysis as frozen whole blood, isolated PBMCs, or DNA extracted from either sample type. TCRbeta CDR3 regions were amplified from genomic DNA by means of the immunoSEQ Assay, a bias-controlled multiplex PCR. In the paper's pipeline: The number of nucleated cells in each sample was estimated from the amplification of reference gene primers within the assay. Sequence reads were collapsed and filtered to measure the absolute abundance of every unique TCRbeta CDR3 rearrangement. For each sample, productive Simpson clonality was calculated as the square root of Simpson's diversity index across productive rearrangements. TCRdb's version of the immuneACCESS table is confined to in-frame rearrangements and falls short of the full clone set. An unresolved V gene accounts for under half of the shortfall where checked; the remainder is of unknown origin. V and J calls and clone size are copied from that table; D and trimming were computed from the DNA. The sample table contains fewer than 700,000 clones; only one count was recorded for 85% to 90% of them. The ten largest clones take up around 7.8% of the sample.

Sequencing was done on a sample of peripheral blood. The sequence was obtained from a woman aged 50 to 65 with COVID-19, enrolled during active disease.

CDR3 sequence: CASGQTSGETEAFF. DNA sequence: TGTGCCAGCGGTCAAACTTCAGGGGAGACTGAAGCTTTCTTT. Recombination linked TRBV6-5 to TRBJ1-1; a tentative D match to TRBD1 spans 6 bases. V is pared back by 8 bases and J by 5 bases, with 18 bases lying between the germline termini. From the germline V gene, CDR1 is MNHEY and CDR2 is SVGAGI. Spanning cysteine to phenylalanine, the CDR3 consists of 14 amino acids. Only the CDR3 DNA stays, 42 bases, in frame from base 1.